The 5 T cell receptor beta chains reported below all come from one sample, sequenced in a study of T cell responses to AZD1222 COVID-19 vaccine. Only in-frame clones appear in the TCRdb table, and some are missing; sequencing was by immunoSEQ multiplex PCR. Here the sample spans approximately 300,000 clones, 85% to 95% being singletons. The specimen comprised peripheral blood, sampled 28 days after the second AZD1222 dose. These receptors all come from an adult who received the AZD1222 COVID-19 vaccine.

The genes are TRBV19 and TRBJ1-5; 7 bases are shared with TRBD1. Germline-derived CDR1 and CDR2 are LNHDA and SQIVND (reference sequence). The V segment lost 8 bases and the J segment 6 bases; nucleotides outside the gene matches: 10. The CDR3 has 14 residues. The CDR3 region is CASLRQGHGQPQHF. In DNA, the CDR3 is TGTGCCAGTTTGAGACAGGGTCACGGTCAGCCCCAGCATTTT.

The CDR3 DNA follows: TGTGCCAGCAGTCGTTTACCAGCGGGCTCCTACAATGAGCAGTTCTTC. Protein product: CASSRLPAGSYNEQFF. V usage is TRBV11-1 and J usage is TRBJ2-1, with D perhaps TRBD2 (6 bases). This CDR3 region has 16 residues. Germline assignment: CDR1 SGHAT and CDR2 FQDESV (reference sequence). V was cut by 6 bases and J by 0 bases, with 15 bases left in between.

This sequence joins TRBV5-1 and TRBJ1-2, with a possible D match to TRBD1 (5 bases). The CDR3 runs 18 residues. Trimming took 0 bases from V and 6 from J, leaving 24 bases between them. In germline, CDR1 is SGHRS, CDR2 YFSETQ. CDR3 DNA sequence: TGCGCCAGCAGCTTGGGGCGGATTGGGGGTGAGATCTTGGATGGCTACACCTTC. Its translation: CASSLGRIGGEILDGYTF.

This clone was seen only once. Here the CDR3 DNA reads TGTGCCAGCAGCCCAGAGAGGGAGGGACGAGCTACGCAGTATTTT. Translation gives CASSPEREGRATQYF. V and J are TRBV9 and TRBJ2-3, with 7 bases matching TRBD2. Per germline, CDR1 SGDLS and CDR2 YYNGEE. The CDR3 has 15 amino acids. Trimming removed 4 bases from V and 8 bases from J; junction bases left unmatched: 13.

The gene calls are TRBV23-1 and TRBJ2-7; D might be TRBD1 or TRBD2, each matching 5 bases. TRBV23-1 is classed as an ORF, of uncertain function. Trimming left V 3 bases short and J 2 bases short, with 17 bases between. This CDR3 has 16 amino acids. CDR3 in amino acids: CASSHRGPDGTYEQYF. CDR3 nucleotide sequence: TGCGCCAGCAGTCATCGGGGCCCTGACGGGACCTACGAGCAGTACTTC.